This entry is about one T cell receptor beta chain. No antigen is known for it. Nothing much larger sits one base from this clone, and base qualities are not available. This entry belongs to a study of control samples from healthy donors and cancer patients (dated by TCRdb to 2018 to 2020). The library relied on the immunoSEQ multiplex PCR assay. TCRdb stores this immuneACCESS table with in-frame sequences only. Part of the clones is absent; in the studies checked, under half of the shortfall reflects unresolved V genes, and no reason is known for the rest. The sample records 75,000 to 95,000 clones, around 85% of which are singletons. The top ten constitute about 38% of the sample. There are 22 amino acids in the CDR3, from cysteine to phenylalanine inclusive. The DNA shown is the 66-base CDR3, in frame from base 1. V is clipped by 0 bases and J by 6 bases, and the sequence between their germline boundaries is 32 bases long. From a lookup of the germline V gene, CDR1 and CDR2 are LGHNA and YSLEER.

This TCR was recovered from a man between 65 and 85 years old with lung cancer. This sequence uses TRBV4-3 and TRBJ2-2; TRBD1 is a weak D gene call, 6 bases matching. The sequencing sample was made of PBMCs. The CDR3 loop reads CASSQDPSGHGASGSAAGELFF. DNA sequence: TGCGCCAGCAGCCAAGACCCATCGGGACACGGTGCTTCAGGGTCTGCGGCCGGGGAGCTGTTTTTT.